These 32 T cell receptor beta chains were all obtained from the same sample, sequenced in a study of CD8+CD57+ T cells in acquired aplastic anemia. Template material for TCR beta VDJ and CDR3 profiling consisted of genomic DNA. From the reads, TCRdb called clonotypes with MiXCR, one entry per CDR3 protein. The sample has 200,000 to 250,000 distinct CDR3 sequences; around 60% are singletons. The sequencing sample was made of sorted CD4+, CD8+, or CD8+CD57+ T cells (not recorded which) from PBMCs. The receptors originated from a human donor in good health.

For this clonotype: Given a much more abundant clone one base away, this may be a read error. This rearrangement joins TRBV7-8 to TRBJ1-5; D unresolved. The germline V gene encodes CDR1 SGHVS and CDR2 FQNEAQ. CDR3 length: 13 amino acids. The V end was cut by 5 bases, the J end by 5 bases, with 10 bases between. CDR3 protein: CASSHYGYQPQHF. The CDR3 nucleotides are TGTGCCAGCAGCCACTACGGATATCAGCCCCAGCATTTT.

This clonotype was seen many times. The rearrangement joins TRBV19 to TRBJ2-7, with 8 positions matching TRBD2. This CDR3 region has 12 residues. V lost 9 bases to trimming and J lost 5 bases; unmatched junction nucleotides: 6. CDR1 and CDR2 from the germline V gene are LNHDA and SQIVND (reference sequence). This CDR3 is CASSGLANEQYF. The CDR3 DNA reads as TGTGCCAGCAGCGGACTAGCTAACGAGCAGTACTTC.

The chain employs TRBV7-9 and TRBJ2-5, with a possible D match to TRBD1 (6 bases). The ends were cut back, 1 base at V and 3 bases at J, with 18 bases in the middle. The CDR3 length is 17 residues. Germline V gene lookup returns CDR1 SEHNR and CDR2 FQNEAQ (reference sequence). In nucleotides, the CDR3 is TGTGCCAGCAGCTTAGACAGGGAGATCAGCCAAAAAGAGACCCAGTACTTC. Residues: CASSLDREISQKETQYF.

The chain is built from TRBV19 and TRBJ1-1; the D is unclear. The CDR3 totals 15 residues. The V end lost 9 bases, the J end lost 3 bases, and 20 bases lay between the germline ends. Germline CDR1 LNHDA, CDR2 SQIVND (reference sequence). The CDR3 coding sequence is TGTGCCAGCAGCCACCGTGCCCGCGGGGACACTGAAGCTTTCTTT. It is translated as CASSHRARGDTEAFF.

CDR3 sequence reads: CASSIRLAGGEQYF. In nucleotides, the CDR3 is TGTGCCAGCAGCATCAGACTAGCGGGGGGCGAGCAGTACTTC. The chain combines TRBV7-2 with TRBJ2-7, with 13 bases that match TRBD2. Germline lookup yields CDR1 SGHTA and CDR2 FQGNSA. This CDR3 is built from 14 residues. Trimming took 5 bases from V and 6 from J; bases not matched to a gene: 4.

The rearrangement uses TRBV20-1 and TRBJ2-7; TRBD1 agrees at 9 bases. Germline V gene lookup returns CDR1 DFQATT and CDR2 SNEGSKA (reference sequence). V shed 6 bases and J 3 bases; nucleotides not matched to a gene: 15. CDR3 size: 16 residues. The CDR3 DNA is TGCAGTGCCCCTGGGGGGGACAGGGAGAGCTACTACGAGCAGTACTTC. It translates to CSAPGGDRESYYEQYF.

This clonotype was counted between two and nine times. This chain connects TRBV4-1 to TRBJ1-6, with D maybe TRBD1 (6 bases). The CDR3 is made up of 16 amino acids. The V gene lost 2 bases and the J gene lost 10 bases, with 18 bases spanning the gap. In germline, CDR1 is MGHRA, CDR2 YSYEKL. Here the CDR3 DNA reads TGCGCCAGCAGCCAACAACCGGACGGGGGGCAATCACCCCTCCACTTT. This gives the protein CASSQQPDGGQSPLHF.

This chain uses TRBV24-1 with TRBJ2-3; D not resolved. The CDR3 totals 15 residues. From germline, CDR1 is KGHDR and CDR2 SFDVKD. Trimming cost V 4 bases and J 6 bases, with 16 bases left between them. The CDR3 DNA is TGTGCCACCAGTGACTATGACTCCGCGACGGATACGCAGTATTTT. Protein product: CATSDYDSATDTQYF.

The chain recombines TRBV2 with TRBJ2-5; perhaps TRBD1 as D (7 bases). CDR1 and CDR2 from the germline V gene are SNHLY and FYNNEI. With 9 bases removed from V and 5 bases from J, the gap between germline ends came to 16 bases. This CDR3 region has 13 residues. In nucleotides, the CDR3 is TGTGCCAGGCCTACAGGGGCGGGGGAGACCCAGTACTTC. It translates to CARPTGAGETQYF. Together with reference TRBV2 and TRBJ2-5, the CDR3 gives the full variable domain: EPEVTQTPSHQVTQMGQEVILRCVPISNHLYFYWYRQILGQKVEFLVSFYNNEISEKSEIFDDQFSVERPDGSNFTLKIRSTKLEDSAMYFCARPTGAGETQYFGPGTRLLVL.

This clonotype was picked up many times. V gene TRBV2 combines with J gene TRBJ1-4; 10 positions match TRBD1. V lost 10 bases, J lost 5 bases, and 7 bases stayed unmatched. Germline CDR1 reads SNHLY; CDR2 reads FYNNEI. The length of the CDR3 is 14 residues. The CDR3 DNA follows: TGTGCCATACTCCCGGGACAGGGGAATGAAAAACTGTTTTTT. It is translated as CAILPGQGNEKLFF.

This clonotype was recorded a few times. The chain has TRBV4-1 and TRBJ1-2; a weak D match, TRBD1 (6 bases). CDR3 length equals 15 residues. Looked up from germline, CDR1 is MGHRA and CDR2 is YSYEKL. Deletions cut 3 bases from V and 6 bases from J, with 17 bases between. For the CDR3, the DNA is TGCGCCAGCAGCCAGATAGGGAACAGGGATAATGGCTACACCTTC. This codes for CASSQIGNRDNGYTF.

This sequence joins TRBV20-1 and TRBJ1-5; D is perhaps TRBD1 (5 bases). The CDR3 consists of 12 residues. The germline V and J ends were trimmed by 5 bases and 1 base, with 6 bases remaining between them. Germline loops: CDR1 DFQATT, CDR2 SNEGSKA (reference sequence). In DNA, the CDR3 is TGCAGTGCTCGGGGCAGCAATCAGCCCCAGCATTTT. Protein sequence: CSARGSNQPQHF.

V is TRBV25-1 and J is TRBJ1-2; weak D call: TRBD1 (6 bases). Trimming removed 1 base from V and 8 bases from J, with 20 bases in between. CDR3 length: 16 amino acids. CDR1 is MGHDK, CDR2 SYGVNS, per germline. CDR3 region: CASSEWGRETELGYTF. The CDR3 DNA reads TGTGCCAGCAGTGAATGGGGGCGGGAGACAGAACTCGGCTACACCTTC.

The chain couples TRBV10-2 to TRBJ2-1; TRBD2 agrees at 13 bases. Per germline, CDR1 WSHSY and CDR2 SAAADI. Losses at the gene ends were 4 bases for V and 7 bases for J; bases not matched to a gene: 10. CDR3 length equals 17 residues. The CDR3 DNA reads TGCGCCAGCAGTGTACTAGCGGGAGGGGTGTCTAGAAATGAGCAGTTCTTC. Its protein is CASSVLAGGVSRNEQFF.

The chain couples TRBV7-2 to TRBJ1-1, with D possibly being TRBD1 (5 bases). Deletions cut 5 bases from V and 2 bases from J, with 15 bases between. From germline, CDR1 is SGHTA and CDR2 FQGNSA. The CDR3 runs to 15 residues. The CDR3, as DNA: TGTGCCAGCAGCCCGATGGGGCAGGCCAACACTGAAGCTTTCTTT. Translation: CASSPMGQANTEAFF.

There are many counts of this clonotype. The V gene is TRBV7-8, the J gene TRBJ1-2; 9 positions agree with TRBD1. The CDR3 totals 14 residues. With V trimmed by 5 bases and J by 11 bases, 12 bases remained unmatched. The germline gives CDR1 SGHVS, CDR2 FQNEAQ. CDR3 sequence reads: CASSTPLPGQGYTF. The CDR3 region has the DNA TGTGCCAGCAGCACCCCCCTCCCGGGACAGGGTTACACCTTC.

V is TRBV7-9 and J is TRBJ1-4, with D uncertain. This CDR3 is 13 amino acids long. Germline V gene lookup returns CDR1 SEHNR and CDR2 FQNEAQ (reference sequence). V lost 1 base, J lost 8 bases, and 8 bases lay in between. The chain's CDR3 is CASSLDGYEKLFF. CDR3 DNA sequence: TGTGCCAGCAGCTTAGACGGATACGAAAAACTGTTTTTT.

V gene TRBV6-5 combines with J gene TRBJ2-5; tentatively, D is TRBD2 (7 bases). The CDR3 runs to 15 residues. Per the germline V gene, CDR1 is MNHEY and CDR2 is SVGAGI. V was shortened by 2 bases and J by 2 bases, with 12 bases between the two germline ends. CDR3 nucleotides: TGTGCCAGCAGTTACACAGGGAGGGTTCAAGAGACCCAGTACTTC. Protein product: CASSYTGRVQETQYF.

At least ten counts were recorded for this clonotype. In DNA, the CDR3 is TGTGCCAGTAGTATTGGAGACGATCTATTCGGCGGGGAGCTGTTTTTT. This gives the protein CASSIGDDLFGGELFF. The rearrangement links TRBV19 to TRBJ2-2, with D hard to call. The CDR3 length is 16 residues. Germline V gene sequence: CDR1 LNHDA, CDR2 SQIVND (reference sequence). V dropped 3 bases and J dropped 7 bases, with 18 bases sitting between them.

A word on this clonotype: The final CDR3 position lacks the conserved phenylalanine or tryptophan, pointing to a likely read error. The chain joins TRBV15 to TRBJ1-6; a weak D match, TRBD1 (5 bases). CDR1 is LNHNV and CDR2 is YYDKDF in the germline V gene (reference sequence). The CDR3 runs 16 residues. The V end was cut by 1 base, the J end by 9 bases, with 16 bases between. Here the CDR3 DNA reads TGTGCCACCAGCAGAGTACGGGAGGGGCTAAGTTCACCCCTCCACCTT. It translates to CATSRVREGLSSPLHL.

V and J are TRBV15 and TRBJ2-5, with D possibly matching TRBD2 (6 bases). CDR1 and CDR2 (germline): LNHNV, YYDKDF (reference sequence). The CDR3 totals 16 residues. V lost 6 bases and J lost 5, with 22 bases in between. CDR3 in amino acids: CATSDTGLPGGETQYF. DNA for the CDR3: TGTGCCACCAGTGATACGGGACTCCCTGGGGGGGAGACCCAGTACTTC. Variable domain in full (rest from reference TRBV15 and TRBJ2-5): DAMVIQNPRYQVTQFGKPVTLSCSQTLNHNVMYWYQQKSSQAPKLLFHYYDKDFNNEADTPDNFQSRRPNTSFCFLDIRSPGLGDTAMYLCATSDTGLPGGETQYFGPGTRLLVL.

The chain is built from TRBV2 and TRBJ2-1; D gene uncertain. The CDR3 has 13 amino acids. CDR1 is SNHLY, CDR2 FYNNEI, per germline. Deletions cut 1 base from V and 5 bases from J, with 6 bases between. In DNA, the CDR3 is TGTGCCAGCAGTGAAGAGAAAAACAATGAGCAGTTCTTC. Encoded protein: CASSEEKNNEQFF. The whole variable domain, remainder taken from reference TRBV2 and TRBJ2-1, is EPEVTQTPSHQVTQMGQEVILRCVPISNHLYFYWYRQILGQKVEFLVSFYNNEISEKSEIFDDQFSVERPDGSNFTLKIRSTKLEDSAMYFCASSEEKNNEQFFGPGTRLTVL.

This clonotype was seen at least ten times. A much larger clone is a single base away; this may be a read error. The J gene is TRBJ2-5, the V gene TRBV10-1, with D unclear. Germline CDR1 and CDR2: WNHNN and SYGVQD (reference sequence). CDR3 size: 10 residues. V dropped 3 bases and J dropped 6 bases, with 2 bases sitting between them. The CDR3 region is CASSEKTQYF. The CDR3 region has the DNA TGCGCCAGCAGTGAAAAGACCCAGTACTTC.

This clonotype was picked up a small number of times. CDR3 in DNA: TGTGCCTGGAGGGGTAGCACAGATACGCAGTATTTT. This translates into CAWRGSTDTQYF. The J gene is TRBJ2-3, the V gene TRBV30; D unresolved. The CDR3 is 12 amino acids. The V end lost 3 bases, the J end lost 0 bases, and 4 bases lay between the germline ends. CDR1 GTSNPN and CDR2 SVGIG come from the germline V gene (reference sequence).

This clonotype occurred a few times. This chain connects TRBV24-1 to TRBJ2-1; D remains unclear. This CDR3 is 12 amino acids long. V shed 4 bases and J shed 9 bases, with 9 bases lying between them. Germline V CDR1 and CDR2: KGHDR, SFDVKD. In DNA form, the CDR3 reads TGTGCCACCAGTGACCCTGACACTGAGCAGTTCTTC. This encodes CATSDPDTEQFF.

The chain has TRBV7-3 and TRBJ2-3, with 11 bases aligning to TRBD2. CDR1 SGHTA and CDR2 FQGTGA come from the germline V gene. V dropped 5 bases and J dropped 0; count of bases not matched to a gene: 7. CDR3 length equals 17 residues. DNA of the CDR3: TGTGCCAGCAGCCAAGGCAGGACTAGCGGGAGCACAGATACGCAGTATTTT. As protein: CASSQGRTSGSTDTQYF.

This clonotype occurred once. V and J are TRBV9 and TRBJ1-1; 8 bases are shared with TRBD1. CDR1 is SGDLS, CDR2 YYNGEE, per germline. This CDR3 is 15 amino acids long. Trimming took 4 bases from V and 4 from J; bases not matched to a gene: 9. The CDR3 DNA follows: TGTGCCAGCAGCCCAAGGACAGGGCGGGGCACTGAAGCTTTCTTT. It translates to CASSPRTGRGTEAFF. Combining the CDR3 with reference TRBV9 and TRBJ1-1 gives the whole variable domain DSGVTQTPKHLITATGQRVTLRCSPRSGDLSVYWYQQSLDQGLQFLIQYYNGEERAKGNILERFSAQQFPDLHSELNLSSLELGDSALYFCASSPRTGRGTEAFFGQGTRLTVV.

V usage is TRBV24-1 and J usage is TRBJ2-3, with 10 bases lining up with TRBD2. The V gene's germline CDR1 is KGHDR and CDR2 SFDVKD. The CDR3 is 17 amino acids. V was pared by 3 bases and J by 0 bases, with 5 bases of the junction left unmatched. The CDR3 DNA reads as TGTGCCACCAGTGATCCCATAGCGGGGGGCAGCACAGATACGCAGTATTTT. Translated: CATSDPIAGGSTDTQYF.

The chain carries TRBV12-3 or TRBV12-4 and TRBJ2-5; tentatively, D is TRBD2 (6 bases). Trimming stripped 4 bases from V and 7 bases from J, with 13 bases between. The CDR3 consists of 13 residues. The CDR3 DNA reads as TGTGCCAGCAGTTCGGAGGGGCCGTGGACCCAGTACTTC. Residues: CASSSEGPWTQYF.

This clonotype was counted at least ten times. This chain uses TRBV7-8 with TRBJ2-2; D is tentatively TRBD1 or TRBD2 (6 bases each). The CDR3 totals 16 residues. The germline V gene encodes CDR1 SGHVS and CDR2 FQNEAQ. V was pared by 1 base and J by 4 bases, with 13 bases between. The CDR3 bases are TGTGCCAGCAGCTTAGAGGGGGGCCGGGGCACCGGGGAGCTGTTTTTT. The encoded protein is CASSLEGGRGTGELFF. Complete variable domain (other parts from reference TRBV7-8 and TRBJ2-2): GAGVSQSPRYKVAKRGQDVALRCDPISGHVSLFWYQQALGQGPEFLTYFQNEAQLDKSGLPSDRFFAERPEGSVSTLKIQRTQQEDSAVYLCASSLEGGRGTGELFFGEGSRLTVL.

This clonotype was counted many times. This sequence joins TRBV7-3 and TRBJ2-1; D remains unclear. The CDR3 sequence is 14 residues long. The V gene lost 2 bases and the J gene lost 5 bases, with 10 bases spanning the gap. Germline V gene data show CDR1 as SGHTA and CDR2 as FQGTGA. The CDR3 spells CASSLDDGNNEQFF. CDR3 bases: TGTGCCAGCAGCTTAGACGACGGAAACAATGAGCAGTTCTTC.

J is TRBJ2-2 and V is TRBV7-2; no clear D. Looked up from germline, CDR1 is SGHTA and CDR2 is FQGNSA. Trimming left V 2 bases short and J 10 bases short, with 11 bases between. The CDR3 covers 13 residues. CDR3 in amino acids: CASSLSFPAELFF. The CDR3 DNA follows: TGTGCCAGCAGCTTATCCTTCCCGGCGGAGCTGTTTTTT.